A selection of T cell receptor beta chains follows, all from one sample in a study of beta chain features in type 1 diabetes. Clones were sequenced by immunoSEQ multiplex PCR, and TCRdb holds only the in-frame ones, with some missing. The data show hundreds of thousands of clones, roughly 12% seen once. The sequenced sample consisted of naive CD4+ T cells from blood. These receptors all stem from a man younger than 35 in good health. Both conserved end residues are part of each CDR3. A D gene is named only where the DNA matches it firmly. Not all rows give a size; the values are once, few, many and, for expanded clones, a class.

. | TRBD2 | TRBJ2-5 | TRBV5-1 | CASSQLTSVQETQYF | TGCGCCAGCAGTCAATTGACTAGCGTACAAGAGACCCAGTACTTC
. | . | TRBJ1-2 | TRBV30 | CAWAGGANYGYTF | TGTGCCTGGGCGGGGGGGGCGAACTATGGCTACACCTTC
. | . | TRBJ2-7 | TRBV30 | CAWSRGYEQYF | TGTGCCTGGAGCAGGGGCTACGAGCAGTACTTC
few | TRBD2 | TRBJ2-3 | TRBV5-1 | CASSLEASGISTDTQYF | TGCGCCAGCAGCTTGGAGGCTAGCGGGATCTCCACAGATACGCAGTATTTT
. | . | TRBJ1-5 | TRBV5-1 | CASSLDPHPGGQPQHF | TGCGCCAGCAGCTTGGACCCACACCCCGGAGGACAGCCCCAGCATTTT
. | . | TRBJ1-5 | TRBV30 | CACSRGSNQPQHF | TGTGCCTGTTCAAGGGGAAGCAATCAGCCCCAGCATTTT
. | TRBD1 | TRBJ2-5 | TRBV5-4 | CASSWRTGMETQYF | TGTGCCAGCAGCTGGCGGACAGGGATGGAGACCCAGTACTTC
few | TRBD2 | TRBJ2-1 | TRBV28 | CASSSAGGGNNEQFF | TGTGCCAGCAGTTCAGCGGGAGGCGGGAACAATGAGCAGTTCTTC
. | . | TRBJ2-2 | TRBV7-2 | CASSSGQLWRLFF | TGTGCCAGCAGCTCTGGACAGCTTTGGAGGCTGTTTTTT
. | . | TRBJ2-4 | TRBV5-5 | CASTKYAAGNIQYF | TGTGCCAGCACCAAATACGCGGCTGGAAACATTCAGTACTTC
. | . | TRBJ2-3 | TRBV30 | CAWSAGTSFTDTQYF | TGTGCCTGGAGCGCCGGGACATCTTTCACAGATACGCAGTATTTT
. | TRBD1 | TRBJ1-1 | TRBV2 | CASSSGGRTEAFF | TGTGCCAGCAGTTCAGGGGGCAGGACTGAAGCTTTCTTT
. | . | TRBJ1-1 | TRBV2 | CTSRPGMANTEAFF | TGTACCAGCCGTCCAGGGATGGCGAACACTGAAGCTTTCTTT
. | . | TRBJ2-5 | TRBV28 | CASKSQETQYF | TGTGCCAGCAAGAGCCAAGAGACCCAGTACTTC
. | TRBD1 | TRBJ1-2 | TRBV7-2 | CASSILRGTGGAGYGYTF | TGTGCCAGCAGCATACTACGGGGGACAGGGGGCGCGGGCTATGGCTACACCTTC
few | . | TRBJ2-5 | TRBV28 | CASSLGGIETQYF | TGTGCCAGCAGTTTAGGAGGGATAGAGACCCAGTACTTC
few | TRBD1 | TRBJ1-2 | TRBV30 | CAWGQGYGYTF | TGTGCCTGGGGACAGGGCTATGGCTACACCTTC
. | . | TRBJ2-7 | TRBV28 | CASCVGEREPPLTQQYF | TGTGCCAGCTGCGTCGGCGAGCGCGAGCCACCGCTTACACAGCAGTACTTC
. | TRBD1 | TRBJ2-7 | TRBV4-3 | CASIFKVESKTGKNHYEQYF | TGCGCCAGCATCTTCAAGGTAGAATCAAAGACAGGGAAAAATCACTACGAGCAGTACTTC
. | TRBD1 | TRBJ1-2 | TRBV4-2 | CASSPGQGVYGYTF | TGTGCCAGCAGCCCAGGACAGGGCGTCTATGGCTACACCTTC
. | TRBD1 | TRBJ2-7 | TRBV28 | CASSLSGRGTAQYF | TGTGCCAGCAGTTTATCGGGCAGGGGGACAGCGCAGTACTTC
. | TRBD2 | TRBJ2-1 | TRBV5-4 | CASSLGLAGTSSYNEQFF | TGTGCCAGCAGCTTGGGGCTAGCGGGAACCTCCTCCTACAATGAGCAGTTCTTC
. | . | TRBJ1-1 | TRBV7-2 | CASSSRGGPTEAFF | TGTGCCAGCAGCTCCCGGGGGGGCCCCACTGAAGCTTTCTTT
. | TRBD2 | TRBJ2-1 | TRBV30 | CAWSVGTSFSNEQFF | TGTGCCTGGAGTGTAGGGACTAGCTTTAGCAATGAGCAGTTCTTC
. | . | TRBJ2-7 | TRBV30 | CAWSGAEELYF | TGTGCCTGGAGTGGGGCGGAGGAACTGTACTTC
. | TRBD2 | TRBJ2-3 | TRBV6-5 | CASSYSGRTGDTQYF | TGTGCCAGCAGCTATAGCGGGAGAACCGGAGATACGCAGTATTTT
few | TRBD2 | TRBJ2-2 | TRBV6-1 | CASSAISGANTGELFF | TGTGCCAGCAGTGCCATTAGCGGGGCGAACACCGGGGAGCTGTTTTTT
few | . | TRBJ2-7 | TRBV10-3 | CAISGQRWEQYF | TGTGCCATCAGTGGGCAGAGGTGGGAGCAGTACTTC
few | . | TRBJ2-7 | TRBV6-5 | CASSYSDRFLYEQYF | TGTGCCAGCAGTTACTCTGACAGGTTTCTCTACGAGCAGTACTTC
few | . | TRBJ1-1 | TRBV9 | CASSVGPGGFGNTEAFF | TGTGCCAGCAGCGTAGGTCCCGGGGGGTTTGGGAACACTGAAGCTTTCTTT
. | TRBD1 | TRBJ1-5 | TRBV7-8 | CASSTRQGNQPQHF | TGTGCCAGCAGCACCCGACAGGGTAATCAGCCCCAGCATTTT